Given below is one T cell receptor beta chain in context. The antigen is unknown. Data came from immunoSEQ multiplex PCR; TCRdb stores just in-frame clones and leaves some out. The sample records 2.3 million or so clones, approximately 95% being singletons. V was trimmed by 5 bases and J by 7 bases, leaving 18 bases between them. The germline V gene encodes CDR1 SEHNR and CDR2 FQNEAQ (reference sequence). The CDR3 length is 15 residues. The data stem from a study of shared clonotypes between healthy human individuals. Notes on the study in general: The generation probabilities recorded for non-shared clonotypes fell below those of clonotypes shared by all four donors. Sequencing depth was expected to influence donor clonotype sharing.

V is TRBV7-9 and J is TRBJ2-1; D may match TRBD1 or TRBD2 (6 bases each). The sample comprised naive CD4+ T cells from PBMCs. Documented subset: CD45RA+ positively selected. This receptor was taken from a man aged 18 to 30 in good health. Some clones in this sample may be carry-over from other donors' samples. The DNA for the CDR3 is TGTGCCAGCAGCCCGGTTTGGGGGGCGCGGAATGAGCAGTTCTTC. Its translation is CASSPVWGARNEQFF.